A selection of T cell receptor beta chains follows, all from one sample in a study of cytomegalovirus exposure and HLA in healthy donors. Repertoires were generated with immunoSEQ multiplex PCR, while TCRdb's copy carries only in-frame clones and drops some. The sample contains 95,000 to 150,000 clones, roughly a tenth of which appear only once. The material sequenced was PBMCs. These receptor sequences come from a woman aged 18 to 35 in good health and CMV-seropositive. CDR3s leave out the opening cysteine and the closing phenylalanine or tryptophan.

v_gene: TRBV7-8
j_gene: TRBJ2-1
CDR3aa: ASSLGGSGSNNEQF

v_gene: TRBV4-2
j_gene: TRBJ2-1
CDR3aa: ASSQDTGAPNEQF

v_gene: TRBV6-1
j_gene: TRBJ2-7
CDR3aa: AIKGEQGSYEQY

v_gene: TRBV18
j_gene: TRBJ2-2
CDR3aa: ASSMTEIGPGELF

v_gene: TRBV9
j_gene: TRBJ2-1
CDR3aa: ASSFGTIGEVEQF

v_gene: TRBV7-2
j_gene: TRBJ2-1
CDR3aa: ASSILAGGFNEQF

v_gene: TRBV7-2
j_gene: TRBJ1-1
CDR3aa: ASSFFGTKAF

v_gene: TRBV30
j_gene: TRBJ1-2
CDR3aa: AWRLQGDYT

v_gene: TRBV4-1
j_gene: TRBJ2-3
CDR3aa: ASSQVNLPPDTQY

v_gene: TRBV28
j_gene: TRBJ2-7
CDR3aa: ASSPLAGGSYEQY

v_gene: TRBV7-2
j_gene: TRBJ2-6
CDR3aa: ASSWGHNSGANVLT

v_gene: TRBV19
j_gene: TRBJ2-1
CDR3aa: ASSIGSGRAPSYNEQF

v_gene: TRBV10-3
j_gene: TRBJ2-1
CDR3aa: AIGAAEQF

v_gene: TRBV6-5
j_gene: TRBJ2-7
CDR3aa: ASSYSIREAYEQY

v_gene: TRBV5-1
j_gene: TRBJ1-1
CDR3aa: ASSNGQGTEAF

v_gene: TRBV6-6
j_gene: TRBJ1-5
CDR3aa: ASSYRRRDNQPQH

v_gene: TRBV28
j_gene: TRBJ1-1
CDR3aa: ASSPPRVNTEAF

v_gene: TRBV29-1
j_gene: TRBJ1-3
CDR3aa: SATPGGPGNTIY

v_gene: TRBV7-9
j_gene: TRBJ1-2
CDR3aa: ASSVQGDYGYT

v_gene: TRBV7-8
j_gene: TRBJ2-7
CDR3aa: ASSLAGGPVGYEQY

v_gene: TRBV29-1
j_gene: TRBJ2-7
CDR3aa: SVVIAGGGYEQY

v_gene: TRBV28
j_gene: TRBJ2-1
CDR3aa: ASIPPNPGLAGDEQF

v_gene: TRBV6-6
j_gene: TRBJ1-5
CDR3aa: ASTQGLNQPQH

v_gene: TRBV6-6
j_gene: TRBJ1-2
CDR3aa: ASSHGDRGYGYT

v_gene: TRBV4-1
j_gene: TRBJ2-7
CDR3aa: ASSQGGLPSYEQY

v_gene: TRBV7-6
j_gene: TRBJ2-6
CDR3aa: ASSPTHLSGANVLT

v_gene: TRBV28
j_gene: TRBJ1-3
CDR3aa: ASRGNTIY

v_gene: TRBV7-7
j_gene: TRBJ2-5
CDR3aa: ASSLGLAGGSETQY

v_gene: TRBV27
j_gene: TRBJ2-1
CDR3aa: ASSPSDGLRRI

v_gene: TRBV2
j_gene: TRBJ1-4
CDR3aa: ASLRGTGEKLF

v_gene: TRBV28
j_gene: TRBJ1-3
CDR3aa: ASGLWQISGNTIY

v_gene: TRBV11-1
j_gene: TRBJ1-1
CDR3aa: ASSLYRGGTAF

v_gene: TRBV6-5
j_gene: TRBJ1-1
CDR3aa: ASSYSGGTGTEAF

v_gene: TRBV7-2
j_gene: TRBJ2-1
CDR3aa: ASSGLAGGREQF

v_gene: TRBV25-1
j_gene: TRBJ1-1
CDR3aa: ASTQALMNTEAF

v_gene: TRBV7-9
j_gene: TRBJ1-2
CDR3aa: ASSLGGGGYT

v_gene: TRBV30
j_gene: TRBJ1-5
CDR3aa: AWRGGGNQPQH

v_gene: TRBV7-3
j_gene: TRBJ2-7
CDR3aa: ASSQTGSHEQY

v_gene: TRBV6-6
j_gene: TRBJ1-5
CDR3aa: ASTDISNQPQH

v_gene: TRBV25-1
j_gene: TRBJ1-1
CDR3aa: ASSEYAGANTEAF

v_gene: TRBV30
j_gene: TRBJ2-7
CDR3aa: AWSLTADYEQY

v_gene: TRBV4-1
j_gene: TRBJ1-1
CDR3aa: ASRMNRNTEAF

v_gene: TRBV14
j_gene: TRBJ1-2
CDR3aa: ASSARLTGGGYT

v_gene: TRBV5-3
j_gene: TRBJ2-7
CDR3aa: ARIETGSYEQY

v_gene: TRBV12-5
j_gene: TRBJ2-3
CDR3aa: ASGLTSGRAADTQY

v_gene: TRBV19
j_gene: TRBJ1-5
CDR3aa: ASGQLGYQPQH

v_gene: TRBV11-3
j_gene: TRBJ2-2
CDR3aa: ATSLAGGATTGELF

v_gene: TRBV25-1
j_gene: TRBJ2-3
CDR3aa: ASSEAGSAQY

v_gene: TRBV2
j_gene: TRBJ1-1
CDR3aa: ASSLSTANTEAF

v_gene: TRBV29-1
j_gene: TRBJ2-1
CDR3aa: SGTREVLINEQF

v_gene: TRBV27
j_gene: TRBJ1-2
CDR3aa: ASSLTGGYGYT